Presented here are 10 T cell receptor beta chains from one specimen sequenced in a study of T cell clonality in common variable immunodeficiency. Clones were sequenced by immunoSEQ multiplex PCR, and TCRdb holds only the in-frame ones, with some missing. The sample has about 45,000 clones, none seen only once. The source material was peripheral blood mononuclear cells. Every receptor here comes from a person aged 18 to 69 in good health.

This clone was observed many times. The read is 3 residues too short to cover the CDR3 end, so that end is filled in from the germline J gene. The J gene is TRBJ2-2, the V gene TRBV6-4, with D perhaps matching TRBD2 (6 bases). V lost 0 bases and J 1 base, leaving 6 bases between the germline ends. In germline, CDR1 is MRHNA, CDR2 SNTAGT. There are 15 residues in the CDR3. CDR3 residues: CASSDSSGNTGELFF. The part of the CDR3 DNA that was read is TGTGCCAGCAGTGACTCTAGCGGGAACACCGGGGAG.

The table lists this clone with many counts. This CDR3 is CSARPTGAYEQYF. Partial CDR3 DNA: TGCAGTGCTAGACCCACAGGCGCATACGAG. The gene calls are TRBV20-1 and TRBJ2-7, with D possibly being TRBD1 (5 bases). The sequence runs out 3 residues before the end of the CDR3; the remainder is reconstructed from the germline J gene. Germline V lookup: CDR1 DFQATT, CDR2 SNEGSKA (reference sequence). The CDR3 is 13 residues long. Trimming stripped 2 bases from V and 4 bases from J, with 12 bases between.

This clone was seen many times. The CDR3 sequence is CSALTGGTDTQYF. The CDR3 bases that were read are TGCAGTGCTCTTACAGGGGGCACAGATACG. This chain connects TRBV20-1 to TRBJ2-3; 7 bases map to TRBD1. The missing CDR3 end, 3 residues past where the read stops, is filled in from the germline J gene. The CDR3 covers 13 residues. V gave up 5 bases and J gave up 1 base; unmatched junction bases: 3. The germline V gene has CDR1 DFQATT and CDR2 SNEGSKA (reference sequence).

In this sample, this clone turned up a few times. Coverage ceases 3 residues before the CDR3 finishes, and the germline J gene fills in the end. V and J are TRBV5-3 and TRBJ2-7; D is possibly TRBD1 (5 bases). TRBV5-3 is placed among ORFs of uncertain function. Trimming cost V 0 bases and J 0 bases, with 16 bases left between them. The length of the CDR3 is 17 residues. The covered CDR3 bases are TGTGCCAGAAGCTTGGGGGTTTTGGACATAAGCTCCTACGAG. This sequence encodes CARSLGVLDISSYE. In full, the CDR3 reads CARSLGVLDISSYEQYF.

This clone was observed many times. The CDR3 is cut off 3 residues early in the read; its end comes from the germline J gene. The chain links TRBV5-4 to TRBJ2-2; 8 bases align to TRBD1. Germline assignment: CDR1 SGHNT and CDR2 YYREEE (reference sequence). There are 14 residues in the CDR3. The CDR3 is CASSRTGGNSPLFF. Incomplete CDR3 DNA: TGTGCCAGCAGCCGAACAGGGGGTAATTCACCG.

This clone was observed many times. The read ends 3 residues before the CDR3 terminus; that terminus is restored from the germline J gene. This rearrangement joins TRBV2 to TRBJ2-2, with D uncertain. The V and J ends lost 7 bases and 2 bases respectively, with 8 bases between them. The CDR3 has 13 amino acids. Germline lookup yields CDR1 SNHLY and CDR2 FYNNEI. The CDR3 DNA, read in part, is TGTGCCAGCAAAAGCCACAACACCGGGGAG. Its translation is CASKSHNTGE. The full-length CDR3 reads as CASKSHNTGELFF.

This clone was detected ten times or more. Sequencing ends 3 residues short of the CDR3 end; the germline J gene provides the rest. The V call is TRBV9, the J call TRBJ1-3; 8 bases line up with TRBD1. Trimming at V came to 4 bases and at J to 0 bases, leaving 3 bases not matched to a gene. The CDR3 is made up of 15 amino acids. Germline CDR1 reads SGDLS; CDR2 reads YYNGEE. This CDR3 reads CASSSGGPSGNTIYF. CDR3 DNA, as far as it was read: TGTGCCAGCAGCTCAGGGGGCCCCTCTGGAAACACC.

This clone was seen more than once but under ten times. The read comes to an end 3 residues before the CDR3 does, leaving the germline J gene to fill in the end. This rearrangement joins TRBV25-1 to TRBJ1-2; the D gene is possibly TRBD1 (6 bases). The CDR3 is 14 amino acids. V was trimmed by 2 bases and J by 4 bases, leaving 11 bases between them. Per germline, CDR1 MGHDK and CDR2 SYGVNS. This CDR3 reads CASSEGGKIYGYTF. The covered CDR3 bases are TGTGCCAGCAGTGAAGGGGGCAAGATCTATGGC.

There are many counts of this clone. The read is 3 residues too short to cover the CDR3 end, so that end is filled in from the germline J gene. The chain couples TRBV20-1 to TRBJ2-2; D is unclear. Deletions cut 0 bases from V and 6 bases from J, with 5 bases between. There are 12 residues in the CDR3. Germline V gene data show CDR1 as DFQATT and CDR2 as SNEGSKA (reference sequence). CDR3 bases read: TGCAGTGCTAGAGAGGCGGCCGGGGAG. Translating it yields CSAREAAGE. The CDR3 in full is CSAREAAGELFF.

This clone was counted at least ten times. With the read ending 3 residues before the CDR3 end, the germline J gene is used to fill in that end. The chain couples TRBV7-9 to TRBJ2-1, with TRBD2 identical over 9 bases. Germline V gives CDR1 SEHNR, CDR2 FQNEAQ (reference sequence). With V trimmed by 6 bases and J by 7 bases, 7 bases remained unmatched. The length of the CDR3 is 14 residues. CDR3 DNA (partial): TGTGCCAGCAGTCAAAGCGGGGGGCAGAATGAG. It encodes CASSQSGGQNE. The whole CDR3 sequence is CASSQSGGQNEQFF.